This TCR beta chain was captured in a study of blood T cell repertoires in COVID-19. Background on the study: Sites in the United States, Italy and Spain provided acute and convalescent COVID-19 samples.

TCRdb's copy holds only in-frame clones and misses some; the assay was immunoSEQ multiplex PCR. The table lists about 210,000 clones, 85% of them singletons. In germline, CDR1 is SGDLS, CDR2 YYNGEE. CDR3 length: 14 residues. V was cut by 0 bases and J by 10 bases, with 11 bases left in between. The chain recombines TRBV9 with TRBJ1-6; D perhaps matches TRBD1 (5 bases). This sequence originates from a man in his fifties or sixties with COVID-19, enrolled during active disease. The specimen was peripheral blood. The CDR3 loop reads CASSVERGGSPLHF. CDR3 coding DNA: TGTGCCAGCAGCGTAGAGAGGGGAGGCTCACCCCTCCACTTT.